The 18 T cell receptor beta chains below were found in one sample sequenced in a study of OX40 agonist ivuxolimab in advanced cancers. The method was immunoSEQ multiplex PCR; TCRdb's version includes in-frame clones alone and lacks a portion of them. Here the sample spans roughly 75,000 clones, around nine tenths being singletons. Sequences were derived from CD4+ or CD8+ T cells sorted from blood, sampled in a trial of the OX40 agonist ivuxolimab. The receptors derive from an adult with an advanced solid tumor such as melanoma, head and neck, liver or kidney cancer.

The chain is built from TRBV28 and TRBJ1-2; no clear D. V lost 6 bases and J 0 bases, leaving 14 bases between the germline ends. In germline, CDR1 is MDHEN, CDR2 SYDVKM. The CDR3 has 15 amino acids. CDR3 DNA: TGTGCCAGCAGCAGTGGGTCTGAACCTAACTATGGCTACACCTTC. Protein product: CASSSGSEPNYGYTF.

V usage is TRBV18 and J usage is TRBJ1-1, with D uncertain. The CDR3 length is 13 residues. The V end lost 4 bases, the J end lost 0 bases, and 6 bases lay between the germline ends. Per the germline V gene, CDR1 is KGHSH and CDR2 is LQKENI. CDR3 sequence (DNA): TGTGCCAGCTCACTTACACTGAACACTGAAGCTTTCTTT. Amino acid sequence: CASSLTLNTEAFF.

This chain connects TRBV7-9 to TRBJ2-7; D unresolved. CDR3 length: 13 residues. CDR1 SEHNR and CDR2 FQNEAQ come from the germline V gene (reference sequence). V lost 7 bases to trimming and J lost 1 base, with 11 bases between them. CDR3 sequence (DNA): TGTGCCAGCAACTCATGGGGTTCCTACGAGCAGTACTTC. Protein: CASNSWGSYEQYF.

About this clone: Mismatch with germline at one junction end may stem from a read error. This chain joins TRBV6-4 and TRBJ1-2; weak D call: TRBD1 (5 bases). Germline V gene lookup returns CDR1 MRHNA and CDR2 SNTAGT. This CDR3 has 13 amino acids. The CDR3 protein is CVSSTGTDYGYTF. CDR3 DNA sequence: TGTGTCAGCAGTACCGGGACGGATTATGGCTACACCTTC.

This chain joins TRBV7-2 and TRBJ1-5; D not resolved. V lost 1 base and J 4 bases, leaving 5 bases between the germline ends. This CDR3 spans 13 amino acids. Germline lookup yields CDR1 SGHTA and CDR2 FQGNSA. The CDR3 region has the DNA TGTGCCAGCAGCTTAGAGGTGAATCAGCCCCAGCATTTT. Amino acid sequence: CASSLEVNQPQHF.

V is TRBV28 and J is TRBJ1-2, with 7 bases aligning to TRBD1. This CDR3 contains 14 residues. Germline CDR1 is MDHEN and CDR2 is SYDVKM. V dropped 3 bases and J dropped 1; count of bases not matched to a gene: 2. The CDR3 DNA reads TGTGCCAGCAGTTTGGGACAGATTAACTATGGCTACACCTTC. The encoded protein is CASSLGQINYGYTF.

V gene TRBV7-2 combines with J gene TRBJ1-2; TRBD1 might be the D (6 bases). The CDR3 has 12 amino acids. The ends were cut back, 5 bases at V and 8 bases at J, with 12 bases in the middle. CDR1 and CDR2 (germline): SGHTA, FQGNSA. The CDR3, as DNA: TGTGCCAGCAGCCGGGACATCTCGGGCTACACCTTC. It is translated as CASSRDISGYTF.

The V gene is TRBV7-2, the J gene TRBJ2-6; no definite D call. The CDR3 is 16 amino acids. Germline V gene lookup returns CDR1 SGHTA and CDR2 FQGNSA. V lost 0 bases and J 0 bases, leaving 6 bases between the germline ends. CDR3 protein: CASSLAPRSGANVLTF. CDR3 sequence (DNA): TGTGCCAGCAGCTTAGCGCCCCGCTCTGGGGCCAACGTCCTGACTTTC.

This rearrangement joins TRBV9 to TRBJ2-2; D gene ambiguous. Germline assignment: CDR1 SGDLS and CDR2 YYNGEE. The CDR3 spans 14 residues. V was cut by 6 bases and J by 3 bases, with 12 bases left in between. As DNA, the CDR3 is TGTGCCAGCACCACCAAATCCTACACCGGGGAGCTGTTTTTT. Translation: CASTTKSYTGELFF.

The genes are TRBV5-4 and TRBJ2-7, with 9 bases fitting TRBD1. The CDR3 runs to 15 residues. Germline CDR1 and CDR2: SGHNT and YYREEE (reference sequence). The J segment lost 5 bases and the V segment lost 2 bases, leaving 8 bases of the junction unmatched. The CDR3 DNA reads as TGTGCCAGCAGCTTCCCGACAGGGGGAGGTGACGAGCAGTACTTC. This encodes CASSFPTGGGDEQYF.

The chain has TRBV2 and TRBJ1-5; D uncertain. V was pared by 3 bases and J by 7 bases, with 13 bases between. The CDR3 extends over 14 amino acids. Germline V gene data show CDR1 as SNHLY and CDR2 as FYNNEI. DNA for the CDR3: TGTGCCAGCAGTGAGGTCACTGCAGACCAGCCCCAGCATTTT. Amino acids: CASSEVTADQPQHF. Together with reference TRBV2 and TRBJ1-5, the CDR3 gives the full variable domain: EPEVTQTPSHQVTQMGQEVILRCVPISNHLYFYWYRQILGQKVEFLVSFYNNEISEKSEIFDDQFSVERPDGSNFTLKIRSTKLEDSAMYFCASSEVTADQPQHFGDGTRLSIL.

This rearrangement joins TRBV28 to TRBJ2-7; 7 positions agree with TRBD2. V was pared by 2 bases and J by 4 bases, with 11 bases of the junction left unmatched. The CDR3 sequence is 16 residues long. Per germline, CDR1 MDHEN and CDR2 SYDVKM. The CDR3 is CASSLMGGTLLYEQYF. The CDR3 nucleotides are TGTGCCAGCAGTTTAATGGGAGGGACCCTTCTTTACGAGCAGTACTTC.

This clone is medium-sized by share. The CDR3 nucleotides read TGTGCCAGCACCGCCCTTGTGAACACCGGGGAGCTGTTTTTT. Translated, it gives CASTALVNTGELFF. The chain combines TRBV6-1 with TRBJ2-2; D unresolved. V was pared by 7 bases and J by 1 base, with 10 bases between. The CDR3 is 14 residues long. CDR1 MNHNS and CDR2 SASEGT come from the germline V gene.

This clone was found once. This chain connects TRBV7-8 to TRBJ2-1; 8 bases map to TRBD2. J gave up 4 bases and V 1 base, and 3 bases lay outside the gene matches. This CDR3 comprises 15 residues. Germline V gives CDR1 SGHVS, CDR2 FQNEAQ. CDR3 coding DNA: TGTGCCAGCAGCTTAGGGAGCGGGGGATACAATGAGCAGTTCTTC. Its translation is CASSLGSGGYNEQFF.

The chain couples TRBV28 to TRBJ1-2; 11 bases line up with TRBD1. This CDR3 region has 16 residues. V dropped 4 bases and J dropped 3; count of bases not matched to a gene: 7. Looked up from germline, CDR1 is MDHEN and CDR2 is SYDVKM. The CDR3 loop reads CASSSPGTGGDYGYTF. The CDR3 DNA reads TGTGCCAGCAGTTCCCCCGGGACAGGGGGGGACTATGGCTACACCTTC.

The rearrangement joins TRBV7-8 to TRBJ2-1, with D possibly TRBD1 on 6 matching bases. The V gene's germline CDR1 is SGHVS and CDR2 FQNEAQ. This CDR3 spans 16 amino acids. V was shortened by 4 bases and J by 2 bases, with 15 bases between the two germline ends. The CDR3 region has the DNA TGTGCCAGCAGCTCATCGAGACAGGTACCCTACAATGAGCAGTTCTTC. Its translation is CASSSSRQVPYNEQFF.

V usage is TRBV11-3 and J usage is TRBJ2-3, with D perhaps matching TRBD2 (6 bases). The CDR3 has 14 residues. V was cut by 5 bases and J by 4 bases, with 13 bases left in between. CDR1 SGHNT and CDR2 YENEEA come from the germline V gene. The CDR3 nucleotides are TGTGCCAGCAGCCCAGCGGGTAGCCCAGATACGCAGTATTTT. This translates into CASSPAGSPDTQYF.

The chain recombines TRBV6-6 with TRBJ2-7; possible D gene TRBD2, 7 bases. Germline V lookup: CDR1 MNHNY, CDR2 SVGAGI (reference sequence). The V gene lost 6 bases and the J gene lost 2 bases, with 20 bases spanning the gap. The CDR3 consists of 16 residues. CDR3 DNA: TGTGCCAGCAGCTCCCTGAGGGGGGGGCCCCCCTACGAGCAGTACTTC. Protein: CASSSLRGGPPYEQYF.